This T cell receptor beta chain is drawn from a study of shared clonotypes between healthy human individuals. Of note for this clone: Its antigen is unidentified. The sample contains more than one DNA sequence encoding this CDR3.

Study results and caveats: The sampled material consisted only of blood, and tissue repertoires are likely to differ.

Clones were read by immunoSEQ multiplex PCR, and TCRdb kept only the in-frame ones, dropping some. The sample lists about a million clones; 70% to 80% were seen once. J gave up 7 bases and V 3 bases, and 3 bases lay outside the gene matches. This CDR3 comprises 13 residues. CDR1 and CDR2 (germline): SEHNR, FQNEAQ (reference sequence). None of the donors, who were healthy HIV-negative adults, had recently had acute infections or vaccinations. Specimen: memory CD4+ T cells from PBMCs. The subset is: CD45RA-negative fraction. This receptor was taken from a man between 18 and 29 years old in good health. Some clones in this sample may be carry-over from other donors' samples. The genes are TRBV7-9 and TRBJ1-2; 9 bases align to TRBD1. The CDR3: CASSLGQGPGYTF. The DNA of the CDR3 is TGTGCCAGCAGCTTGGGACAGGGCCCTGGCTACACCTTC.